The 18 T cell receptor beta chains below were found in one sample sequenced in a study of shared clonotypes between healthy human individuals. Terminally differentiated effector memory CD45RA+ cells were left out of the naive CD8 fraction, which was CD45RO-negative and positively selected for CCR7. Produced via immunoSEQ multiplex PCR; TCRdb's table is partial and in-frame only. Altogether some 2,100,000 clones are present, around 93% being singletons, with the ten largest covering about 1.5%. Sequencing was performed on naive CD8+ T cells from PBMCs. These receptors all come from a man aged 18 to 30 in good health. Some clones in this sample may be carry-over from other donors' samples.

This clone was counted a single time. This chain links TRBV28 with TRBJ1-2; 9 nucleotides line up with TRBD1. V was pared by 3 bases and J by 9 bases, with 5 bases of the junction left unmatched. This CDR3 is built from 13 residues. Germline CDR1 MDHEN, CDR2 SYDVKM. The CDR3 DNA reads as TGTGCCAGCAGTTTGGGACAGGGAATAAGCTACACCTTC. This gives the protein CASSLGQGISYTF.

The chain combines TRBV6-5 with TRBJ2-3; TRBD2 matches at 11 bases. The CDR3 has 15 amino acids. Unmatched junction bases numbered 8, after V lost 6 bases and J lost 6 bases. Per the germline V gene, CDR1 is MNHEY and CDR2 is SVGAGI. CDR3 in amino acids: CASSWGLAVLDTQYF. Written as DNA, the CDR3 is TGTGCCAGCAGCTGGGGACTAGCGGTGTTGGATACGCAGTATTTT.

This clone has only one observation. The sample has other DNA sequences that encode this CDR3 too. This chain connects TRBV6-5 to TRBJ2-5, with D maybe TRBD2 (5 bases). The CDR3 consists of 13 residues. The V gene lost 2 bases and the J gene lost 5 bases, with 9 bases spanning the gap. CDR1 is MNHEY and CDR2 is SVGAGI in the germline V gene. For the CDR3, the DNA is TGTGCCAGCAGTTACGATGGGGAGGAGACCCAGTACTTC. Its translation: CASSYDGEETQYF.

In its sample, this clone was seen once. Distinct nucleotide sequences in the sample also encode this CDR3. CDR3 coding DNA: TGTGCCAGCAGCCTACGGACTAGCGGGAATTACGAGCAGTACTTC. Protein product: CASSLRTSGNYEQYF. The chain is built from TRBV7-9 and TRBJ2-7; 12 positions match TRBD2. Germline CDR1 SEHNR, CDR2 FQNEAQ (reference sequence). This CDR3 has 15 amino acids. V gave up 5 bases and J gave up 4 bases; unmatched junction bases: 6.

V gene TRBV6-1 combines with J gene TRBJ1-4; no clear D gene. This CDR3 region has 14 residues. The germline gives CDR1 MNHNS, CDR2 SASEGT. V was clipped by 1 base and J by 7 bases, with 10 bases between them. The CDR3 coding sequence is TGTGCCAGCAGTGAAGACGTGAGTAGTGAAAAACTGTTTTTT. It yields the protein CASSEDVSSEKLFF.

This rearrangement joins TRBV28 to TRBJ1-6, with unresolved D. The length of the CDR3 is 11 residues. V lost 8 bases and J lost 11, with 10 bases in between. Germline V gene lookup returns CDR1 MDHEN and CDR2 SYDVKM. The chain's CDR3 is CASFSSAPLHF. The CDR3 bases are TGTGCCAGCTTTTCGTCGGCACCCCTCCACTTT.

The chain is built from TRBV27 and TRBJ2-1; weak D call: TRBD2 (6 bases). Germline V gene sequence: CDR1 MNHEY, CDR2 SMNVEV (reference sequence). V dropped 6 bases and J dropped 2 bases, with 11 bases sitting between them. This CDR3 comprises 14 residues. Here the CDR3 DNA reads TGTGCCAGCAGACACGGGACTGCCTACAATGAGCAGTTCTTC. The encoded protein is CASRHGTAYNEQFF.

The CDR3 region is CASSARSGQGQYVGYGYTF. The CDR3 region has the DNA TGTGCCAGCAGCGCACGTAGTGGACAGGGGCAATACGTTGGCTATGGCTACACCTTC. The chain employs TRBV9 and TRBJ1-2, with TRBD1 matching over 9 bases. V lost 3 bases and J lost 4; bases outside the gene matches: 19. The CDR3 is made up of 19 amino acids. The germline gives CDR1 SGDLS, CDR2 YYNGEE.

The rearrangement joins TRBV11-1 to TRBJ1-3; no clear D. Trimming took 1 base from V and 4 from J, leaving 14 bases between them. The CDR3 has 16 amino acids. Germline CDR1 is SGHAT and CDR2 is FQDESV (reference sequence). CDR3 protein: CASSLVLGSGGNTIYF. The CDR3 DNA follows: TGTGCCAGCAGCTTAGTCTTGGGGAGCGGAGGAAACACCATATATTTT.

The chain has TRBV7-9 and TRBJ2-7; 8 nucleotides align to TRBD1. The germline gives CDR1 SEHNR, CDR2 FQNEAQ (reference sequence). With V trimmed by 4 bases and J by 6 bases, 2 bases remained unmatched. The CDR3 is 12 amino acids. The CDR3 region is CASSWTGSEQYF. CDR3 nucleotides: TGTGCCAGCAGCTGGACAGGGAGCGAGCAGTACTTC. Using reference TRBV7-9 and TRBJ2-7 for the parts outside the CDR3, the full variable domain is DTGVSQNPRHKITKRGQNVTFRCDPISEHNRLYWYRQTLGQGPEFLTYFQNEAQLEKSRLLSDRFSAERPKGSFSTLEIQRTEQGDSAMYLCASSWTGSEQYFGPGTRLTVT.

The DNA for the CDR3 is TGTGCCAGCAGCCTCCGGACAGGGGGGGACGAGCAGTACTTC. Amino acids: CASSLRTGGDEQYF. V and J are TRBV9 and TRBJ2-7, with TRBD1 matching 10 bases. The V gene's germline CDR1 is SGDLS and CDR2 YYNGEE. V shed 4 bases, J shed 5 bases, and the junction held 6 bases outside the gene matches. This CDR3 spans 14 amino acids.

This sequence joins TRBV27 and TRBJ2-3, with a tentative D call TRBD1 (6 bases). Deletions cut 3 bases from V and 0 bases from J, with 10 bases between. Germline V CDR1 and CDR2: MNHEY, SMNVEV (reference sequence). This CDR3 contains 15 residues. CDR3 nucleotides: TGTGCCAGCAGTTTGGACAGCCCTAGCACAGATACGCAGTATTTT. Amino acid sequence: CASSLDSPSTDTQYF.

V usage is TRBV29-1 and J usage is TRBJ2-7; 8 bases are shared with TRBD2. V lost 7 bases to trimming and J lost 3 bases; unmatched junction nucleotides: 8. The CDR3 sequence is 13 residues long. Germline-derived CDR1 and CDR2 are SQVTM and ANQGSEA. The CDR3 DNA is TGCAGCGCTTATAGCGGGGAGGTCTACGAGCAGTACTTC. Its translation is CSAYSGEVYEQYF.

The chain is built from TRBV7-8 and TRBJ2-7; D gene uncertain. The CDR3 runs to 13 residues. Trimming removed 1 base from V and 3 bases from J, with 7 bases in between. The V gene's germline CDR1 is SGHVS and CDR2 FQNEAQ. The CDR3 here is CASSLVLGYEQYF. CDR3 DNA: TGTGCCAGCAGCTTAGTTCTCGGCTACGAGCAGTACTTC.

The chain recombines TRBV9 with TRBJ1-1; D ambiguous. Germline V lookup: CDR1 SGDLS, CDR2 YYNGEE. The V and J ends lost 0 bases and 3 bases respectively, with 9 bases between them. The CDR3 runs to 14 residues. The CDR3 sequence: CASSVGSDYTEAFF. The CDR3 bases are TGTGCCAGCAGCGTAGGGTCGGATTACACTGAAGCTTTCTTT.

CDR3 nucleotides: TGCGCCAGCAGCTTGGCCTGGGGGCGCCGGGCCTACAATGAGCAGTTCTTC. Encoded protein: CASSLAWGRRAYNEQFF. The chain combines TRBV5-1 with TRBJ2-1; a weak D match, TRBD1 (6 bases). Germline-derived CDR1 and CDR2 are SGHRS and YFSETQ. Trimming stripped 0 bases from V and 2 bases from J, with 15 bases between. This CDR3 comprises 17 residues.

The chain couples TRBV19 to TRBJ2-3; perhaps TRBD2 as D (5 bases). In germline, CDR1 is LNHDA, CDR2 SQIVND (reference sequence). Trimming stripped 5 bases from V and 4 bases from J, with 19 bases between. This CDR3 is built from 16 residues. CDR3 residues: CASSLRNPIGADTQYF. In nucleotides, the CDR3 is TGTGCCAGTAGTCTCCGAAACCCCATCGGGGCAGATACGCAGTATTTT.

The genes are TRBV7-8 and TRBJ2-5, with TRBD1 matching 7 bases. Unmatched junction bases numbered 13, after V lost 1 base and J lost 5 bases. The CDR3 has 17 residues. CDR1 is SGHVS, CDR2 FQNEAQ, per germline. This chain's CDR3 is CASSLETGVRLRETQYF. In DNA, the CDR3 is TGTGCCAGCAGCTTAGAAACAGGGGTACGGTTGCGGGAGACCCAGTACTTC. Filled out from reference TRBV7-8 and TRBJ2-5, the complete variable domain reads GAGVSQSPRYKVAKRGQDVALRCDPISGHVSLFWYQQALGQGPEFLTYFQNEAQLDKSGLPSDRFFAERPEGSVSTLKIQRTQQEDSAVYLCASSLETGVRLRETQYFGPGTRLLVL.